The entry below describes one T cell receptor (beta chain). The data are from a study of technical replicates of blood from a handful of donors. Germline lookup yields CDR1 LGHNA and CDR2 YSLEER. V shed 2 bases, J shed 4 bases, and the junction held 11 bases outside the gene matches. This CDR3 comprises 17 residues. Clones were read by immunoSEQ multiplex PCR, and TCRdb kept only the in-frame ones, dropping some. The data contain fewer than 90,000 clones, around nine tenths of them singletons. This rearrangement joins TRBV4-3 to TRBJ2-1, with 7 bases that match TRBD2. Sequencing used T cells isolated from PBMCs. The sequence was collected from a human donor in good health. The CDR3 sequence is CASSQRSGITGYNEQFF. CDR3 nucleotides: TGCGCCAGCAGCCAACGGAGCGGGATAACGGGATACAATGAGCAGTTCTTC.